The 25 T cell receptor beta chains given below trace back to one sample, sequenced in a study of TET2 disruption in CD19-targeted CAR T cells. Assay: immunoSEQ multiplex PCR; the TCRdb copy retains only in-frame clones and omits some. The sample features around 30,000 clones, with approximately 2% in its top ten. These receptors are not linked to any known antigen. Treatment noted: autologous CTL019 cells: CD19 CAR with 4-1BB and CD3 zeta domains. Sequences were derived from CD8- CAR+ T cells sorted from cultured blood T cells, sampled for CD19 CAR T cell therapy. Noted subset: CD8-negative CAR-positive T cells from the infusion product. Receptor source: a man aged 70-80 years with chronic lymphocytic leukemia.

With regard to this clone: One end of the junction is discordant with germline, which a read error may explain. The DNA ends 3 residues before the CDR3 does, and the rest of the CDR3 is filled in from the germline J gene. Other DNA sequences in the same sample also yield this CDR3. V usage is TRBV30 and J usage is TRBJ1-3; no definite D call. Germline lookup yields CDR1 GTSNPN and CDR2 SVGIG (reference sequence). The CDR3 contains 15 residues. This CDR3 is CAWSKGLSSGNTIYF. Partial CDR3 DNA: TGTGCCTGGAGTAAAGGACTGAGCTCTGGAAACACT.

A note on this clone: Read sequence stops 3 residues before the CDR3 end, and the germline J gene provides the missing end. This chain joins TRBV6-2 or TRBV6-3 and TRBJ2-7, with 9 bases that match TRBD1. Unmatched junction bases numbered 7, after V lost 5 bases and J lost 2 bases. CDR1 and CDR2 from the germline V gene are MNHEY and SVGEGT. The CDR3 spans 15 residues. The CDR3 sequence: CASSPTGTGTYEQYF. The CDR3 bases that were read are TGTGCCAGCAGTCCTACCGGGACAGGGACCTACGAG.

On this clone itself: The read falls 3 residues short of the CDR3 end, and the missing part is taken from the germline J gene. Within the sample, other DNA sequences also encode this same CDR3. V gene TRBV6-1 combines with J gene TRBJ1-2; possible D gene TRBD1, 5 bases. The CDR3 extends over 14 amino acids. CDR1 and CDR2 from the germline V gene are MNHNS and SASEGT. CDR3 residues: CASSEGGFGGGYTF. CDR3 DNA, as far as it was read: TGTGCCAGCAGTGAGGGAGGTTTCGGGGGAGGT.

On this clone: The CDR3 extends 3 residues past the end of the read, so its final part is completed from the germline J gene. V gene TRBV7-9 combines with J gene TRBJ2-4; perhaps TRBD1 as D (5 bases). The CDR3 covers 13 residues. The germline V gene encodes CDR1 SEHNR and CDR2 FQNEAQ (reference sequence). CDR3 protein: CASNHGAAETQYF. Partial CDR3 DNA: TGTGCCAGCAACCATGGGGCTGCGGAGACT.

As regards this clone: The CDR3 end is not reached by the read, which stops 3 residues before it; the germline J gene fills it in. The chain couples TRBV25-1 to TRBJ2-5; 8 bases line up with TRBD1. V was pared by 0 bases and J by 5 bases, with 5 bases of the junction left unmatched. The CDR3 totals 15 residues. CDR1 and CDR2 from the germline V gene are MGHDK and SYGVNS. The CDR3 sequence: CASSEYAGGSETQYF. The CDR3 DNA, read in part, is TGTGCCAGCAGTGAATACGCAGGGGGCTCGGAGACC.

Details on this clone: Read coverage stops 3 residues before the CDR3 terminus; the germline J gene supplies the remainder. This CDR3 is also generated by other DNA sequences in the sample. The chain links TRBV2 to TRBJ2-7; D possibly corresponds to TRBD2 (5 bases). This CDR3 has 13 amino acids. Germline lookup yields CDR1 SNHLY and CDR2 FYNNEI. Trimming shortened V by 2 bases and J by 4 bases, and 9 bases separated the two germline ends. CDR3 loop: CASSERGLYEQYF. The DNA read from the CDR3 is TGTGCCAGCAGTGAACGAGGGCTTTACGAG. The full variable domain, rest sourced from reference TRBV2 and TRBJ2-7, is EPEVTQTPSHQVTQMGQEVILRCVPISNHLYFYWYRQILGQKVEFLVSFYNNEISEKSEIFDDQFSVERPDGSNFTLKIRSTKLEDSAMYFCASSERGLYEQYFGPGTRLTVT.

Notes on this clone: The read terminates 3 residues ahead of where the CDR3 ends, so the germline J gene completes it. The J gene is TRBJ1-2, the V gene TRBV29-1; D gene uncertain. Germline V gene sequence: CDR1 SQVTM, CDR2 ANQGSEA. Trimming removed 5 bases at V and 2 bases at J, with 6 bases between. The CDR3 length is 11 residues. CDR3 DNA (partial): TGCAGCGTTACAGAGAACTATGGC. This sequence encodes CSVTENYG. The full CDR3 protein is CSVTENYGYTF. Together with reference TRBV29-1 and TRBJ1-2, the CDR3 gives the full variable domain: SAVISQKPSRDICQRGTSLTIQCQVDSQVTMMFWYRQQPGQSLTLIATANQGSEATYESGFVIDKFPISRPNLTFSTLTVSNMSPEDSSIYLCSVTENYGYTFGSGTRLTVV.

About this clone itself: The read finishes 3 residues shy of the CDR3 end, and the germline J gene is used to complete it. This sequence joins TRBV6-1 and TRBJ1-2; no firm D call. Per germline, CDR1 MNHNS and CDR2 SASEGT. This CDR3 comprises 14 residues. V was clipped by 0 bases and J by 3 bases, with 8 bases between them. CDR3 in amino acids: CASSEAHKYYGYTF. The covered CDR3 bases are TGTGCCAGCAGTGAAGCCCACAAGTACTATGGC.

The covered CDR3 bases are TGTGCCAGCAGCCCGGGGCAGGGGAACTATGGC. Translating gives CASSPGQGNYG. The entire CDR3 reads CASSPGQGNYGYTF. The gene calls are TRBV7-9 and TRBJ1-2, with a possible D match to TRBD1 (6 bases). The sequenced fragment ends 3 residues before the CDR3 boundary, so the rest is inferred from the germline J gene. Per germline, CDR1 SEHNR and CDR2 FQNEAQ (reference sequence). The CDR3 totals 14 residues. V lost 5 bases to trimming and J lost 2 bases, with 12 bases between them.

Points on this clone: The CDR3 goes on 3 residues after the read ends, and that part is filled in from the germline J gene. The V and J genes are TRBV29-1 and TRBJ1-2, with TRBD1 identical over 10 bases. The junction had 1 base not matched to a gene; V was cut back by 6 bases and J by 3 bases. Germline loops: CDR1 SQVTM, CDR2 ANQGSEA. The CDR3 is 12 amino acids. The CDR3: CSVGTGDYGYTF. The DNA read from the CDR3 is TGCAGCGTGGGGACAGGGGACTATGGC.

As concerns this clone: The CDR3 end is not reached by the read, which stops 3 residues before it; the germline J gene fills it in. The V gene is TRBV19, the J gene TRBJ2-3; 7 positions agree with TRBD2. Trimming at V came to 0 bases and at J to 0 bases, leaving 6 bases not matched to a gene. The CDR3 sequence is 17 residues long. Germline V gives CDR1 LNHDA, CDR2 SQIVND (reference sequence). The chain's CDR3 is CASSIEASGTSTDTQYF. The sequenced part of the CDR3 DNA is TGTGCCAGTAGTATAGAGGCCAGCGGGACTAGCACAGATACG. Supplemented by reference TRBV19 and TRBJ2-3, the full variable domain reads DGGITQSPKYLFRKEGQNVTLSCEQNLNHDAMYWYRQDPGQGLRLIYYSQIVNDFQKGDIAEGYSVSREKKESFPLTVTSAQKNPTAFYLCASSIEASGTSTDTQYFGPGTRLTVL.

About this clone itself: The read stops 3 residues short of the end of the CDR3; the missing end is completed from the germline J gene. The V gene is TRBV4-1, the J gene TRBJ1-5; a weak D match, TRBD1 (6 bases). V dropped 1 base and J dropped 0 bases, with 10 bases sitting between them. The CDR3 runs to 16 residues. Germline CDR1 is MGHRA and CDR2 is YSYEKL. The DNA read from the CDR3 is TGCGCCAGCAGCCAAGTGACAGGCCCTAGCAATCAGCCC. It yields the protein CASSQVTGPSNQP. The complete CDR3 reads CASSQVTGPSNQPQHF.

As for this clone: The missing CDR3 end, 3 residues past where the read stops, is filled in from the germline J gene. This specimen includes other DNA sequences encoding the same CDR3. The rearrangement links TRBV20-1 to TRBJ2-2, with D tentatively TRBD1 (6 bases). Trimming pared 2 bases from V and 4 bases from J, leaving 11 bases between. The V gene's germline CDR1 is DFQATT and CDR2 SNEGSKA (reference sequence). The CDR3 is 14 amino acids. The DNA read from the CDR3 is TGCAGTGCTAGACCCACAGGGCTCACCGGGGAG. It is translated as CSARPTGLTGE. The CDR3 as a whole reads CSARPTGLTGELFF.

Worth noting for this clone: The read ends 3 residues before the CDR3 terminus; that terminus is restored from the germline J gene. The chain links TRBV28 to TRBJ1-5, with D possibly TRBD1 on 5 matching bases. Germline V gene data show CDR1 as MDHEN and CDR2 as SYDVKM. V was trimmed by 5 bases and J by 0 bases, leaving 14 bases between them. The length of the CDR3 is 16 residues. CDR3 bases read: TGTGCCAGCAGTCCCTCCGGCAGGGATAGCAATCAGCCC. This sequence encodes CASSPSGRDSNQP. The complete CDR3 protein is CASSPSGRDSNQPQHF.

Measured by frequency, this clone is medium-sized. The CDR3 end is not reached by the read, which stops 3 residues before it; the germline J gene fills it in. The rearrangement links TRBV19 to TRBJ2-3, with D perhaps TRBD1 or TRBD2 (5 bases each). Trimming removed 6 bases at V and 6 bases at J, with 16 bases between. Per the germline V gene, CDR1 is LNHDA and CDR2 is SQIVND (reference sequence). The CDR3 spans 14 residues. CDR3 amino acids: CASSLRGVGDTQYF. The sequenced CDR3 bases are TGTGCCAGTAGCCTGAGGGGCGTCGGGGATACG.

A word on this clone: The read falls 3 residues short of the CDR3 end, and the missing part is taken from the germline J gene. J is TRBJ2-4 and V is TRBV20-1, with TRBD1 matching 8 bases. The CDR3 totals 11 residues. Germline CDR1 DFQATT, CDR2 SNEGSKA (reference sequence). The CDR3 bases that were read are TGCAGTGCCCCTCAACAGGGGGGT. Translated: CSAPQQGG. The entire CDR3 is CSAPQQGGQYF.

Comments on this clone: Sequencing ends 3 residues short of the CDR3 end; the germline J gene provides the rest. The chain employs TRBV7-8 and TRBJ2-4; 7 bases map to TRBD1. Germline assignment: CDR1 SGHVS and CDR2 FQNEAQ. The CDR3 covers 15 residues. CDR3 bases read: TGTGCCACCCAGGTGCAGGGGGATAGCAATCAGCCT. The encoded protein is CATQVQGDSNQP. The full CDR3 is CATQVQGDSNQPQYF.

For this clone: Read sequence stops 3 residues before the CDR3 end, and the germline J gene provides the missing end. The rearrangement joins TRBV5-1 to TRBJ2-2, with a weak D call TRBD1 (5 bases). Per the germline V gene, CDR1 is SGHRS and CDR2 is YFSETQ. CDR3 length: 16 residues. Trimming stripped 2 bases from V and 0 bases from J, with 11 bases between. CDR3 region: CASSLGANANTGELFF. The part of the CDR3 DNA that was read is TGCGCCAGCAGCTTAGGGGCAAACGCGAACACCGGGGAG.

On this clone itself: The read gets to within 3 residues of the CDR3 end, and the germline J gene fills in the rest. The chain links TRBV19 to TRBJ2-3; TRBD2 matches 11 bases. Trimming at V came to 7 bases and at J to 1 base, leaving 7 bases not matched to a gene. Germline loops: CDR1 LNHDA, CDR2 SQIVND (reference sequence). This CDR3 region has 16 residues. CDR3 DNA, as far as it was read: TGTGCCAGTAACCCGTTGACTAGCGGGGGCACAGATACG. It encodes CASNPLTSGGTDT. The entire CDR3 reads CASNPLTSGGTDTQYF.

A remark on this clone: The read ends 3 residues early relative to the CDR3; the germline J gene fills the gap. Other nucleotide sequences from this sample produce the same CDR3. This chain connects TRBV5-6 to TRBJ1-2; TRBD1 agrees at 7 bases. The CDR3 loop spans 14 amino acids. Germline values: CDR1 SGHDT, CDR2 YYEEEE. CDR3 amino acids: CASSLGQGLGGYTF. The part of the CDR3 DNA that was read is TGTGCCAGCAGCTTGGGACAGGGTCTAGGGGGC.

A word on this clone: The CDR3 is cut off 3 residues early in the read; its end comes from the germline J gene. The rearrangement joins TRBV2 to TRBJ2-4, with 10 positions matching TRBD2. The CDR3 has 16 amino acids. Looked up from germline, CDR1 is SNHLY and CDR2 is FYNNEI. CDR3 amino acids: CASSERSGGAVETQYF. Partial CDR3 DNA: TGTGCCAGCAGTGAACGAAGCGGGGGGGCAGTAGAGACT.

Comment on this clone: The read terminates 3 residues before the CDR3 end, so the remaining end is supplied by the germline J gene. The chain joins TRBV20-1 to TRBJ2-1; possibly TRBD1 for D (6 bases). In germline, CDR1 is DFQATT, CDR2 SNEGSKA (reference sequence). This CDR3 spans 13 amino acids. Trimming cost V 7 bases and J 1 base, with 11 bases left between them. The CDR3 region is CSVRTESYNEQFF. CDR3 bases read: TGCAGTGTCCGGACAGAGTCCTACAATGAG.

CDR3 protein: CSASEEGIRNSPLFF. CDR3 DNA, as far as it was read: TGCAGTGCTAGTGAGGAGGGGATAAGGAATTCACCG. The genes are TRBV20-1 and TRBJ2-2, with a weak D call TRBD2 (6 bases). The read terminates 3 residues ahead of where the CDR3 ends, so the germline J gene completes it. The germline CDR1 and CDR2 sequences are DFQATT and SNEGSKA (reference sequence). The CDR3 covers 15 residues.

With respect to this clone: Read sequence stops 3 residues before the CDR3 end, and the germline J gene provides the missing end. The V and J genes are TRBV2 and TRBJ1-6; 10 bases map to TRBD1. V dropped 5 bases and J dropped 10; count of bases not matched to a gene: 5. CDR3 length: 14 residues. CDR1 is SNHLY and CDR2 is FYNNEI in the germline V gene. The DNA read from the CDR3 is TGTGCCAGCAGTCCGGGACAGGGGCGGTCACCC. Its protein is CASSPGQGRSP. The entire CDR3 reads CASSPGQGRSPLHF.

By frequency, this clone registers medium-sized. The CDR3 end is not reached by the read, which stops 3 residues before it; the germline J gene fills it in. The identical CDR3 is also encoded by other nucleotide sequences in the sample. This rearrangement joins TRBV18 to TRBJ1-3, with TRBD1 as a possible D gene (6 bases). This CDR3 comprises 14 residues. Germline V gene data show CDR1 as KGHSH and CDR2 as LQKENI. Trimming shortened V by 0 bases and J by 8 bases, and 11 bases separated the two germline ends. The CDR3 bases that were read are TGTGCCAGCTCACCACCGAACAGGGACCACACC. Its translation: CASSPPNRDHT. The whole CDR3 sequence is CASSPPNRDHTIYF. The variable domain in full, completed from reference TRBV18 and TRBJ1-3, reads NAGVMQNPRHLVRRRGQEARLRCSPMKGHSHVYWYRQLPEEGLKFMVYLQKENIIDESGMPKERFSAEFPKEGPSILRIQQVVRGDSAAYFCASSPPNRDHTIYFGEGSWLTVV.